The 22 T cell receptor beta chains below were found in one sample sequenced in a study of cytomegalovirus exposure and HLA in healthy donors. 13 Jbeta primers and 60 Vbeta primers were used for the PCR. Measured with immunoSEQ multiplex PCR; TCRdb has only the in-frame clones, and not every one. The sample holds 99,000 or so clones, roughly 80% seen once. Sequencing used PBMCs. The receptors originated from a man in his sixties in good health and CMV-seropositive.

This clone has just one count. This rearrangement joins TRBV5-4 to TRBJ2-5; D gene uncertain. V was clipped by 4 bases and J by 5 bases, with 15 bases between them. The CDR3 loop spans 14 amino acids. The germline CDR1 and CDR2 sequences are SGHNT and YYREEE (reference sequence). CDR3 sequence (DNA): TGTGCCAGCAGCCCTGCCCGAGGTTGGGAGACCCAGTACTTC. Translation gives CASSPARGWETQYF.

The J gene is TRBJ2-3, the V gene TRBV19; TRBD2 matches at 10 bases. V lost 5 bases and J lost 6; bases outside the gene matches: 17. Germline-derived CDR1 and CDR2 are LNHDA and SQIVND (reference sequence). This CDR3 contains 18 residues. CDR3 region: CASSLQGTSAGGADTQYF. The CDR3 DNA follows: TGTGCCAGTAGTCTTCAAGGGACTAGCGCGGGGGGGGCGGATACGCAGTATTTT.

The chain has TRBV18 and TRBJ2-7; D is perhaps TRBD1 (5 bases). Trimming removed 2 bases at V and 3 bases at J, with 8 bases between. The CDR3 is 13 amino acids. CDR1 and CDR2 from the germline V gene are KGHSH and LQKENI. This CDR3 is CASSPGADYEQYF. CDR3 in DNA: TGTGCCAGCTCACCAGGGGCCGACTACGAGCAGTACTTC.

V gene TRBV6-1 combines with J gene TRBJ2-7; TRBD1 matches at 9 bases. Germline V gene data show CDR1 as MNHNS and CDR2 as SASEGT. Trimming removed 2 bases from V and 2 bases from J; junction bases left unmatched: 1. This CDR3 is 14 amino acids long. This chain's CDR3 is CASSERQGAYEQYF. The CDR3 DNA reads TGTGCCAGCAGTGAAAGACAGGGGGCCTACGAGCAGTACTTC.

In this sample, this clone turned up once. The J gene is TRBJ2-1, the V gene TRBV18, with a weak D call TRBD2 (7 bases). The CDR3 is 14 residues long. CDR1 and CDR2 (germline): KGHSH, LQKENI. Trimming left V 1 base short and J 6 bases short, with 10 bases between. Written as DNA, the CDR3 is TGTGCCAGCTCACCACTGGGAGGGGGCAATGAGCAGTTCTTC. Translated: CASSPLGGGNEQFF. Drawing the rest from reference TRBV18 and TRBJ2-1, the complete variable domain is NAGVMQNPRHLVRRRGQEARLRCSPMKGHSHVYWYRQLPEEGLKFMVYLQKENIIDESGMPKERFSAEFPKEGPSILRIQQVVRGDSAAYFCASSPLGGGNEQFFGPGTRLTVL.

The sample holds a few counts of this clone. The chain has TRBV6-1 and TRBJ1-6; D is possibly TRBD1 (5 bases). V was trimmed by 8 bases and J by 7 bases, leaving 9 bases between them. Germline CDR1 MNHNS, CDR2 SASEGT. This CDR3 has 12 residues. The DNA of the CDR3 is TGTGCCAGCGTGCAGGGAAATTCACCCCTCCACTTT. It is translated as CASVQGNSPLHF.

The V gene is TRBV4-3, the J gene TRBJ2-2; no clear D. V was shortened by 0 bases and J by 0 bases, with 11 bases between the two germline ends. From germline, CDR1 is LGHNA and CDR2 YSLEER. The CDR3 is 17 residues long. DNA for the CDR3: TGCGCCAGCAGCCAAGATTCGCTAGGAGCGAACACCGGGGAGCTGTTTTTT. It is translated as CASSQDSLGANTGELFF.

V usage is TRBV5-4 and J usage is TRBJ1-1; the match to TRBD1 covers 7 bases. The germline gives CDR1 SGHNT, CDR2 YYREEE (reference sequence). The trim removed 2 bases at V and 4 bases at J, leaving 8 bases unmatched. CDR3 size: 15 residues. CDR3 nucleotides: TGTGCCAGCAGCTTTTCCCAGGGGGGTACCACTGAAGCTTTCTTT. Translation gives CASSFSQGGTTEAFF.

This rearrangement joins TRBV18 to TRBJ2-7, with TRBD2 identical over 8 bases. CDR3 length: 15 residues. Germline values: CDR1 KGHSH, CDR2 LQKENI. Unmatched junction bases numbered 6, after V lost 3 bases and J lost 2 bases. CDR3 loop: CASSPGTSGAYEQYF. In DNA, the CDR3 is TGTGCCAGCTCACCCGGGACTAGTGGTGCCTACGAGCAGTACTTC.

About this clone itself: The same CDR3 also results from other DNA sequences found in this sample. The rearrangement links TRBV19 to TRBJ2-3; TRBD2 matches 10 bases. Unmatched junction bases numbered 6, after V lost 3 bases and J lost 6 bases. Germline CDR1 reads LNHDA; CDR2 reads SQIVND (reference sequence). The CDR3 sequence is 15 residues long. The CDR3 reads CASSITSGGADTQYF. CDR3 DNA: TGTGCCAGTAGTATTACGAGCGGGGGGGCGGATACGCAGTATTTT. The complete variable domain, with remaining parts taken from reference TRBV19 and TRBJ2-3, reads DGGITQSPKYLFRKEGQNVTLSCEQNLNHDAMYWYRQDPGQGLRLIYYSQIVNDFQKGDIAEGYSVSREKKESFPLTVTSAQKNPTAFYLCASSITSGGADTQYFGPGTRLTVL.

V gene TRBV7-6 combines with J gene TRBJ2-3; 7 nucleotides match TRBD2. Germline assignment: CDR1 SGHVS and CDR2 FNYEAQ. After removal of 8 bases from V and 5 bases from J, the junction contained 13 bases not matched to a gene. The CDR3 extends over 15 amino acids. CDR3 loop: CASRGGLATQDTQYF. The CDR3 coding sequence is TGTGCCAGCCGGGGAGGGCTAGCGACACAAGATACGCAGTATTTT.

The V gene is TRBV5-5, the J gene TRBJ2-1; TRBD1 is a possible D gene (5 bases). CDR3 size: 15 residues. Germline CDR1 reads SGHKS; CDR2 reads YYEKEE (reference sequence). Trimming shortened V by 0 bases and J by 3 bases, and 10 bases separated the two germline ends. Here the CDR3 reads CASSLGRGIYNEQFF. The CDR3 DNA is TGTGCCAGCAGCTTGGGAAGGGGCATCTACAATGAGCAGTTCTTC.

The chain employs TRBV5-8 and TRBJ2-1, with a possible D match to TRBD2 (5 bases). Trimming pared 5 bases from V and 4 bases from J, leaving 16 bases between. CDR1 is SGHTS and CDR2 is YDEGEE in the germline V gene. The CDR3 extends over 15 amino acids. As DNA, the CDR3 is TGTGCCAGCAGACTTCTAGCCCTGGGATACAATGAGCAGTTCTTC. Residues: CASRLLALGYNEQFF.

This clone was counted between two and nine times. The gene calls are TRBV19 and TRBJ1-6, with 11 bases that match TRBD1. The CDR3 totals 15 residues. Germline V lookup: CDR1 LNHDA, CDR2 SQIVND (reference sequence). Germline trimming cut 5 bases from V and 9 bases from J; bases unmatched to any gene: 6. The CDR3 sequence is CASSPRTGGGSPLHF. The CDR3 DNA follows: TGTGCCAGTAGTCCCCGGACAGGGGGCGGTTCACCCCTCCACTTT. The entire variable domain, with the rest obtained from reference TRBV19 and TRBJ1-6, is as follows: DGGITQSPKYLFRKEGQNVTLSCEQNLNHDAMYWYRQDPGQGLRLIYYSQIVNDFQKGDIAEGYSVSREKKESFPLTVTSAQKNPTAFYLCASSPRTGGGSPLHFGNGTRLTVT.

This chain joins TRBV10-3 and TRBJ2-1, with 8 nucleotides matching TRBD1. Germline trimming cut 5 bases from V and 9 bases from J; bases unmatched to any gene: 3. The CDR3 sequence is 12 residues long. The V gene's germline CDR1 is ENHRY and CDR2 SYGVKD. This chain's CDR3 is CAISTQGVEQFF. The CDR3 bases are TGTGCCATCAGTACACAGGGGGTTGAGCAGTTCTTC.

This clone was seen only a few times. This rearrangement joins TRBV6-1 to TRBJ1-5; D gene uncertain. The CDR3 totals 14 residues. Germline loops: CDR1 MNHNS, CDR2 SASEGT. Trimming removed 1 base at V and 11 bases at J, with 15 bases between. CDR3 coding DNA: TGTGCCAGCAGTGAAGTAGGAGGGAAGGGAGCCCAGCATTTT. Translation: CASSEVGGKGAQHF.

The chain uses TRBV27 and TRBJ1-3; the match to TRBD1 covers 9 bases. CDR1 MNHEY and CDR2 SMNVEV come from the germline V gene (reference sequence). This CDR3 contains 15 residues. Unmatched junction bases numbered 7, after V lost 10 bases and J lost 0 bases. The CDR3 bases are TGTGCCAAGGCCGGGACAGGGACCTCTGGAAACACCATATATTTT. Its translation: CAKAGTGTSGNTIYF.

The chain uses TRBV18 and TRBJ1-2; D possibly corresponds to TRBD1 (5 bases). CDR1 and CDR2 (germline): KGHSH, LQKENI. The CDR3 has 16 residues. V lost 3 bases to trimming and J lost 2 bases, with 16 bases between them. The CDR3 DNA reads as TGTGCCAGCTCACCCCTAGGGCAGGGCCAAAACTATGGCTACACCTTC. It encodes CASSPLGQGQNYGYTF.

V gene TRBV6-1 combines with J gene TRBJ1-1; TRBD1 is a possible D gene (5 bases). The V and J ends lost 5 bases and 4 bases respectively, with 17 bases between them. Germline lookup yields CDR1 MNHNS and CDR2 SASEGT. This CDR3 is 15 amino acids long. CDR3 sequence reads: CASSKPGSWGTEAFF. The DNA for the CDR3 is TGTGCCAGCAGTAAGCCAGGGTCCTGGGGCACTGAAGCTTTCTTT.

The V and J genes are TRBV27 and TRBJ2-5, with 14 bases matching TRBD2. Trimming took 6 bases from V and 3 from J; bases not matched to a gene: 6. This CDR3 spans 16 amino acids. Germline V gene data show CDR1 as MNHEY and CDR2 as SMNVEV (reference sequence). The CDR3 reads CASSPWGLAGEETQYF. DNA of the CDR3: TGTGCCAGCAGCCCTTGGGGACTAGCGGGGGAAGAGACCCAGTACTTC.

Comment on this clone: The sample contains more than one DNA sequence encoding this CDR3. The rearrangement links TRBV27 to TRBJ1-1, with 8 bases lining up with TRBD1. V dropped 3 bases and J dropped 6; count of bases not matched to a gene: 3. Germline CDR1 is MNHEY and CDR2 is SMNVEV (reference sequence). This CDR3 spans 13 amino acids. The CDR3 DNA is TGTGCCAGCAGTTTTGGACAGGGAGCTGAAGCTTTCTTT. It specifies CASSFGQGAEAFF.

DNA for the CDR3: TGTGCCAGCAGCTTGGGTCCTTTAGCGGGAATCGGGGACAATGAGCAGTTCTTC. It yields the protein CASSLGPLAGIGDNEQFF. The V gene is TRBV5-4, the J gene TRBJ2-1; 8 positions match TRBD2. Trimming cost V 0 bases and J 5 bases; bases outside gene matches: 13. The CDR3 contains 18 residues. CDR1 and CDR2 (germline): SGHNT, YYREEE (reference sequence).